Listed here is a single T cell receptor beta chain. This entry comes from a study of blood T cell repertoires in COVID-19. The V end was cut by 3 bases, the J end by 1 base, with 11 bases between. The CDR3 is 15 amino acids. CDR1 is LNHDA, CDR2 SQIVND, per germline (reference sequence). The data were produced by immunoSEQ multiplex PCR, yet TCRdb's version contains in-frame clones alone and is incomplete. The sample comprises about 190,000 clones, approximately 81% of which are singletons, and less than 20% rests with the top ten. The gene calls are TRBV19 and TRBJ2-3, with D uncertain. Material: peripheral blood. The sequence came from a human donor in a cohort sampled during active COVID-19. DNA of the CDR3: TGTGCCAGTAGTATGGTTGCGGCCGGCACAGATACGCAGTATTTT. Translation gives CASSMVAAGTDTQYF.